Sequencing of this TCR beta chain was carried out in a study of identifying expanded T cells in peripheral blood. Study-wide results and caveats: Roughly 1.2 clones differed between technical replicates, versus roughly 16 and 20 over time. Clone count variance between roughly 2-week samples rose with total template count.

Comment on this clone: Its cognate antigen is unknown.

Collection occurred without any documented infections or immune events in donors. Germline loops: CDR1 SNHLY, CDR2 FYNNEI. CDR3 length: 11 amino acids. The V and J ends lost 3 bases and 6 bases respectively, with 6 bases between them. Measured with immunoSEQ multiplex PCR; TCRdb has only the in-frame clones, and not every one. Seen here are about 130,000 clones, 86% observed once, and the top ten hold 8.4%. The sequenced material came from blood. The chain recombines TRBV2 with TRBJ2-7; the D gene is possibly TRBD1 (6 bases). This TCR was recovered from a person aged 18 to 75 in good health. The DNA for the CDR3 is TGTGCCAGCAGTGAGGACAGCGAGCAGTACTTC. It translates to CASSEDSEQYF. The full variable domain, its missing parts supplied by reference TRBV2 and TRBJ2-7, is EPEVTQTPSHQVTQMGQEVILRCVPISNHLYFYWYRQILGQKVEFLVSFYNNEISEKSEIFDDQFSVERPDGSNFTLKIRSTKLEDSAMYFCASSEDSEQYFGPGTRLTVT.